The following is a T cell receptor beta chain sequence with its context. What it binds is not known. This entry is derived from a study of chemoradiotherapy in HPV16-positive cancers. Study-level findings and limits: During treatment, candidate HPV-specific clones and E7-related motifs expanded in tumor.

The germline V and J ends were trimmed by 0 bases and 6 bases, with 15 bases remaining between them. Per the germline V gene, CDR1 is SGDLS and CDR2 is YYNGEE. The CDR3 has 15 amino acids. The method was immunoSEQ multiplex PCR; TCRdb's version includes in-frame clones alone and lacks a portion of them. This sample has approximately 34,000 clones; roughly nine tenths occur once, and the top ten carry about 3.1%. The receptor's source is a human donor with HPV-associated anogenital cancer. This chain uses TRBV9 with TRBJ1-2; D is possibly TRBD1 (5 bases). The sequencing used blood, collected from a patient who underwent chemoradiotherapy. The CDR3 region is CASSVVGSQGDGYTF. In nucleotides, the CDR3 is TGTGCCAGCAGCGTAGTAGGGTCCCAGGGCGATGGCTACACCTTC.